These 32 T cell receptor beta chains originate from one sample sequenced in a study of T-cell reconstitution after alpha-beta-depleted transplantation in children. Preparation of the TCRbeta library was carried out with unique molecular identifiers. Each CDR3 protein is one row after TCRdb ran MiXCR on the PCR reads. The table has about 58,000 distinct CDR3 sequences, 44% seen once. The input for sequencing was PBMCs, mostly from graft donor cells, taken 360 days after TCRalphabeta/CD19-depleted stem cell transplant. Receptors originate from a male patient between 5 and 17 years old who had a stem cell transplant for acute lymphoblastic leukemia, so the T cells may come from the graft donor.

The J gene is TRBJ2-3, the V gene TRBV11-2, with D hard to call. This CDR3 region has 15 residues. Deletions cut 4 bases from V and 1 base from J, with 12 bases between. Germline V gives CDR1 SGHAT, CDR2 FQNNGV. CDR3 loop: CASSSGPLRTDTQYF. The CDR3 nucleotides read TGTGCCAGCAGCTCCGGGCCGCTCCGCACAGATACGCAGTATTTT.

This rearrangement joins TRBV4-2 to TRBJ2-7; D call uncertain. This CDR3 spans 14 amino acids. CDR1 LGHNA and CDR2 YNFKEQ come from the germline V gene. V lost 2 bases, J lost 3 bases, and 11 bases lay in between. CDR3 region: CASSQSASVYEQYF. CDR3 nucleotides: TGTGCCAGCAGCCAATCTGCGTCCGTCTACGAGCAGTACTTC.

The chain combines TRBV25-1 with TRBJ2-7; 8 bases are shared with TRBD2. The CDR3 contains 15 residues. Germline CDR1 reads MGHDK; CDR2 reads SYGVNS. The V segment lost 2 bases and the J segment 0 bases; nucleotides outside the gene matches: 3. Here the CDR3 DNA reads TGTGCCAGCAGTGAAGGGCTAGCGGGCTCCTACGAGCAGTACTTC. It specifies CASSEGLAGSYEQYF.

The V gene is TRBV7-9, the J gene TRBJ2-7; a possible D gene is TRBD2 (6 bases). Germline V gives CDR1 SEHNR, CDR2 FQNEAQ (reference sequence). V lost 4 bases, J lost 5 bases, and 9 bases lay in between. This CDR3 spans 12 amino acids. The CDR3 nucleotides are TGTGCCAGCAGCTCGGGAGAGCACGAGCAGTACTTC. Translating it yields CASSSGEHEQYF.

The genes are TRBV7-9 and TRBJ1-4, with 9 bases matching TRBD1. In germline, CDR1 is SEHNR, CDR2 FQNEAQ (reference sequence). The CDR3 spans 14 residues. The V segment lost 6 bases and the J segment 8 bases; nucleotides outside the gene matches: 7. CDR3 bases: TGTGCCAGCAGAGCCGGGACAGGGAACGAAAAACTGTTTTTT. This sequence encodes CASRAGTGNEKLFF.

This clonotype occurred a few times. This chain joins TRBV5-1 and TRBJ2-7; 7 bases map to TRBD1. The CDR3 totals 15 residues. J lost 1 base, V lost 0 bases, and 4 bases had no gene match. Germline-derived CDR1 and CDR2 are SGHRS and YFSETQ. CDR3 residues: CASSLVPGGSYEQYF. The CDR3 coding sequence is TGCGCCAGCAGCTTGGTGCCAGGGGGATCCTACGAGCAGTACTTC. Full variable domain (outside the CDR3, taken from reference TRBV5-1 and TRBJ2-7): KAGVTQTPRYLIKTRGQQVTLSCSPISGHRSVSWYQQTPGQGLQFLFEYFSETQRNKGNFPGRFSGRQFSNSRSEMNVSTLELGDSALYLCASSLVPGGSYEQYFGPGTRLTVT.

CDR3: CAAGRSTDTQYF. In DNA, the CDR3 is TGTGCCGCGGGGAGAAGCACAGATACGCAGTATTTT. The chain uses TRBV6-5 and TRBJ2-3; a possible D gene is TRBD2 (6 bases). Between the trimmed V and J ends, which lost 11 bases and 0 bases, there was a span of 9 bases. Per the germline V gene, CDR1 is MNHEY and CDR2 is SVGAGI. CDR3 length: 12 residues.

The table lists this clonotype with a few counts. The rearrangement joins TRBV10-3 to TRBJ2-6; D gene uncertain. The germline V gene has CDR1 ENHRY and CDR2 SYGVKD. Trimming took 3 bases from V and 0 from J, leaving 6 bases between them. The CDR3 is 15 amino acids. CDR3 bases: TGTGCCATCAGTGAACCAAGCTCTGGGGCCAACGTCCTGACTTTC. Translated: CAISEPSSGANVLTF.

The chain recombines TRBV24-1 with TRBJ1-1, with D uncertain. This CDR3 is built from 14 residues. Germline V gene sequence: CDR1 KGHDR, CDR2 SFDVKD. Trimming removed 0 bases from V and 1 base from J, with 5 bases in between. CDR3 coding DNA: TGTGCCACCAGTGATTTGTGGAGGAACACTGAAGCTTTCTTT. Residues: CATSDLWRNTEAFF.

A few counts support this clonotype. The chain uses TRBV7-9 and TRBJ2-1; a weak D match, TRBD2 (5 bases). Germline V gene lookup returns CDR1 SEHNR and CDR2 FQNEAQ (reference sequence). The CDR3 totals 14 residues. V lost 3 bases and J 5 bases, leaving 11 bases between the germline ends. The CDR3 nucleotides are TGTGCCAGCAGCTTTGGTAGTAGCGACAATGAGCAGTTCTTC. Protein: CASSFGSSDNEQFF.

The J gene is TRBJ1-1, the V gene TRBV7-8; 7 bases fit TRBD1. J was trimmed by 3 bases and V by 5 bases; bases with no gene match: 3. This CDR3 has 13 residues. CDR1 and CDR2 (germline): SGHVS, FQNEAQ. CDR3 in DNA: TGTGCCAGCAGCAGGGGACAGTACACTGAAGCTTTCTTT. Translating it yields CASSRGQYTEAFF. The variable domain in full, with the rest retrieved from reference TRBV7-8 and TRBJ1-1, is GAGVSQSPRYKVAKRGQDVALRCDPISGHVSLFWYQQALGQGPEFLTYFQNEAQLDKSGLPSDRFFAERPEGSVSTLKIQRTQQEDSAVYLCASSRGQYTEAFFGQGTRLTVV.

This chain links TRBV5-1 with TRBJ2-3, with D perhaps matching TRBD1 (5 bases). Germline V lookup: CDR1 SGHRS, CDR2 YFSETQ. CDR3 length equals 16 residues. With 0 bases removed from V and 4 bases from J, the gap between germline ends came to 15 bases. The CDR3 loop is CASSLGGPTSADTQYF. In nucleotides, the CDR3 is TGCGCCAGCAGCTTGGGGGGCCCGACTTCGGCAGATACGCAGTATTTT.

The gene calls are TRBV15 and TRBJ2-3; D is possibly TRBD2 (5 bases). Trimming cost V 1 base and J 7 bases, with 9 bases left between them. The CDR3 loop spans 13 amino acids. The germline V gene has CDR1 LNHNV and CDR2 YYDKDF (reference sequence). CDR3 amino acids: CATSRAGIHTQYF. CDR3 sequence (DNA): TGTGCCACCAGCAGAGCCGGGATCCATACGCAGTATTTT.

This CDR3 is CSARDFGFSYEQYF. Here the CDR3 DNA reads TGCAGTGCTAGAGATTTCGGGTTTTCCTACGAGCAGTACTTC. The chain couples TRBV20-1 to TRBJ2-7; no clear D gene. CDR1 is DFQATT and CDR2 is SNEGSKA in the germline V gene (reference sequence). The V gene lost 0 bases and the J gene lost 1 base, with 10 bases spanning the gap. CDR3 length: 14 amino acids.

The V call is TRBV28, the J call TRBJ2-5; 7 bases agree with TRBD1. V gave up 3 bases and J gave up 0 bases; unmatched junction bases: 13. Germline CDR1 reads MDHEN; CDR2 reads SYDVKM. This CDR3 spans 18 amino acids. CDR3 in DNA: TGTGCCAGCAGTTTCGGCAAACAGGGGCGACTGTACCAAGAGACCCAGTACTTC. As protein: CASSFGKQGRLYQETQYF.

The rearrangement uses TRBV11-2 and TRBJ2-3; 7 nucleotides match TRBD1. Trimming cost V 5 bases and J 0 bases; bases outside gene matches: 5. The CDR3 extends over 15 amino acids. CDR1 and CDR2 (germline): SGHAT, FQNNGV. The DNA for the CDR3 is TGTGCCAGCAGCATGGGGACAGCTAGCACAGATACGCAGTATTTT. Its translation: CASSMGTASTDTQYF.

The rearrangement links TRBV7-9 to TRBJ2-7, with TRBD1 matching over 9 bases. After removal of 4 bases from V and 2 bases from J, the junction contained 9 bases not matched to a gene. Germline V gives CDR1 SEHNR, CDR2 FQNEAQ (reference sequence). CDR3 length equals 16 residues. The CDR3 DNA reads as TGTGCCAGCAGCTCGCTCCACAGGGGGCAGACCTACGAGCAGTACTTC. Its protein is CASSSLHRGQTYEQYF.

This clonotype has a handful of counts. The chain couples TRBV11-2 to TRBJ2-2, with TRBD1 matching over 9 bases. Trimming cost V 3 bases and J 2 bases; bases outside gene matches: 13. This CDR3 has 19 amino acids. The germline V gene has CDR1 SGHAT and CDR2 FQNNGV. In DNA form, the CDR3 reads TGTGCCAGCAGCTTCAAAGTTGGGACAGGGCTGAGAAACACCGGGGAGCTGTTTTTT. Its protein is CASSFKVGTGLRNTGELFF.

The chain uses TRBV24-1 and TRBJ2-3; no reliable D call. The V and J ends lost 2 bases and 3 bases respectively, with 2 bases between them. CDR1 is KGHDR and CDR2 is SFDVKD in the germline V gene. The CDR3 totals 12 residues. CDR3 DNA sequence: TGTGCCACCAGTGATTCGACAGATACGCAGTATTTT. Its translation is CATSDSTDTQYF.

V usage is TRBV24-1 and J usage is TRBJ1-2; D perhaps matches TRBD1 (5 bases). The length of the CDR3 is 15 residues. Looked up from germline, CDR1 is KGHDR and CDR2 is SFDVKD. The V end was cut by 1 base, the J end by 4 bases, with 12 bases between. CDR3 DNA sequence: TGTGCCACCAGTGATTTCATTACAGGTGTCTATGGCTACACCTTC. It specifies CATSDFITGVYGYTF.

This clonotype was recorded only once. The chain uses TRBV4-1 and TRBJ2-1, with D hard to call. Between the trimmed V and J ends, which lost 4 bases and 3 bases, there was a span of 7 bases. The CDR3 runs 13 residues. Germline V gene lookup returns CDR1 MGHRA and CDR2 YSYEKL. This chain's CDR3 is CASSRVDYNEQFF. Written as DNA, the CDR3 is TGCGCCAGCAGCCGAGTAGACTACAATGAGCAGTTCTTC.

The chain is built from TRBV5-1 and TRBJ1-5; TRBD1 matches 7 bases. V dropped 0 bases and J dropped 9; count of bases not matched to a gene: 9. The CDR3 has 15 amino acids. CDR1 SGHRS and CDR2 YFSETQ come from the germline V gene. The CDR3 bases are TGCGCCAGCAGCTTGGGACAGGGCCCCCAATGGCCCCAGCATTTT. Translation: CASSLGQGPQWPQHF.

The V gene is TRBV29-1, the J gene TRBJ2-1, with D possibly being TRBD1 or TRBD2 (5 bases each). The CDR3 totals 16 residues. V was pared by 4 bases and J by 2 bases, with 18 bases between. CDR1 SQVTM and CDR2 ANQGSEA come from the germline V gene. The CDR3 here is CSVGGPTRGAYNEQFF. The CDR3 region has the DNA TGCAGCGTTGGGGGACCGACCCGGGGTGCCTACAATGAGCAGTTCTTC.

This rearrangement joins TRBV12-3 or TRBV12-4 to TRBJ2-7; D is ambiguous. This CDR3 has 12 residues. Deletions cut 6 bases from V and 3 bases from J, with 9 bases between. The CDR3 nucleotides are TGTGCCAGCAGCCCGTGTTGCTACGAGCAGTACTTC. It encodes CASSPCCYEQYF.

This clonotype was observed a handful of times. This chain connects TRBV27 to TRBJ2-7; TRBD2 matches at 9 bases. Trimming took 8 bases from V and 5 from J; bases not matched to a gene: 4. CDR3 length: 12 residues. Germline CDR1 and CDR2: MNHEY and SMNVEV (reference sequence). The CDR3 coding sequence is TGTGCCAGCGCAGTAGCGGGAGACGAGCAGTACTTC. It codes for CASAVAGDEQYF.

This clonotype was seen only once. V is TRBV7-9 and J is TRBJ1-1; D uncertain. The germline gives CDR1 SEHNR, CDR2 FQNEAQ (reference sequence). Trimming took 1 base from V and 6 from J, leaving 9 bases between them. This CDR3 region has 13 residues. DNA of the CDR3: TGTGCCAGCAGCTTAGTGGGAACCCCTGAAGCTTTCTTT. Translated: CASSLVGTPEAFF.

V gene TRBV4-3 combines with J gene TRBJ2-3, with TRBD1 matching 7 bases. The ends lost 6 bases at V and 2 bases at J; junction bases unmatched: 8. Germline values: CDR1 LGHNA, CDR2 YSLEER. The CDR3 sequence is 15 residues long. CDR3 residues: CASSLKGALTDTQYF. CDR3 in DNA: TGCGCCAGCAGTCTTAAGGGGGCCCTCACAGATACGCAGTATTTT.

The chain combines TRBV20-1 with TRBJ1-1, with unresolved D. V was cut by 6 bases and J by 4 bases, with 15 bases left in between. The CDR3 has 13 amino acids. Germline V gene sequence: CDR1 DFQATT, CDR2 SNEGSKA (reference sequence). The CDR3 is CSAPGDGSTEAFF. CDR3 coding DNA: TGCAGTGCCCCGGGTGACGGGAGCACTGAAGCTTTCTTT.

CDR3 sequence reads: CASKGNFYEQYF. CDR3 in DNA: TGTGCCAGCAAAGGGAATTTCTACGAGCAGTACTTC. The V call is TRBV12-3 or TRBV12-4, the J call TRBJ2-7; no firm D call. The CDR3 has 12 amino acids. Trimming left V 7 bases short and J 3 bases short, with 10 bases between.

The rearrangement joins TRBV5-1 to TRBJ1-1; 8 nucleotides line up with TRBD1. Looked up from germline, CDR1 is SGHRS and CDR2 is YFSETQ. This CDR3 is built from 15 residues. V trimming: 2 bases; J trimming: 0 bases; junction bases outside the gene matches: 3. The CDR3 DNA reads TGCGCCAGCAGCTTAAACAGGGGGTTGAACACTGAAGCTTTCTTT. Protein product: CASSLNRGLNTEAFF.

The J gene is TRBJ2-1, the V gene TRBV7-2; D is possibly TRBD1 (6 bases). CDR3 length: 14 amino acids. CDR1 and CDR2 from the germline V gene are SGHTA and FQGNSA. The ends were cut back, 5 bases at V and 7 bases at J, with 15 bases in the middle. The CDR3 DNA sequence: TGTGCCAGCAGCCCTGGGACATCGGGAAATGAGCAGTTCTTC. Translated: CASSPGTSGNEQFF.

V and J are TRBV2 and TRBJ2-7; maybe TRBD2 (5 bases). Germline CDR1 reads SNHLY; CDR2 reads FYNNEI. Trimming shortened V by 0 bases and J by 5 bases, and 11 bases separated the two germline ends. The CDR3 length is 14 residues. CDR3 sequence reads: CASSEAGSVDEQYF. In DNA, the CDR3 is TGTGCCAGCAGTGAAGCAGGGAGCGTCGACGAGCAGTACTTC.